The 10 T cell receptor beta chains in this list originate from one sample, sequenced in a study of T cell responses to AZD1222 COVID-19 vaccine. Libraries were prepared by immunoSEQ multiplex PCR; TCRdb keeps only in-frame clonotypes and omits some of them. The repertoire holds around 100,000 clones, over 70% seen once, with more than 6.5% in the top ten. The material was peripheral blood, obtained on day 0 of AZD1222 vaccination. These receptors were obtained from an adult in good health.

The rearrangement links TRBV6-5 to TRBJ1-5; D is undetermined. V was clipped by 7 bases and J by 3 bases, with 7 bases between them. This CDR3 is built from 12 residues. The germline gives CDR1 MNHEY, CDR2 SVGAGI. CDR3 DNA: TGTGCCAGCAACATGGTCAATCAGCCCCAGCATTTT. Protein sequence: CASNMVNQPQHF.

CDR3 sequence reads: CASSLREGITEAFF. Written as DNA, the CDR3 is TGTGCCAGCAGTTTAAGGGAAGGGATTACTGAAGCTTTCTTT. The chain uses TRBV28 and TRBJ1-1; D gene ambiguous. CDR1 is MDHEN, CDR2 SYDVKM, per germline. There are 14 residues in the CDR3. The ends were cut back, 2 bases at V and 5 bases at J, with 12 bases in the middle.

The chain joins TRBV19 to TRBJ2-5, with D possibly TRBD1 on 5 matching bases. The CDR3 runs to 14 residues. Trimming removed 2 bases from V and 2 bases from J, with 9 bases in between. Germline V gene sequence: CDR1 LNHDA, CDR2 SQIVND (reference sequence). The CDR3: CASSIQGRQETQYF. CDR3 DNA sequence: TGTGCCAGTAGTATACAGGGTCGGCAAGAGACCCAGTACTTC.

The chain carries TRBV10-3 and TRBJ2-5; D is unclear. This CDR3 region has 12 residues. V shed 2 bases and J shed 4 bases, with 5 bases lying between them. The germline V gene has CDR1 ENHRY and CDR2 SYGVKD. CDR3 sequence: CAISERAETQYF. The CDR3 DNA is TGTGCCATCAGTGAGAGGGCAGAGACCCAGTACTTC.

This chain links TRBV6-2 or TRBV6-3 with TRBJ1-4; D call uncertain. The CDR3 length is 15 residues. V lost 3 bases to trimming and J lost 3 bases, with 11 bases between them. CDR1 and CDR2 from the germline V gene are MNHEY and SVGEGT. The CDR3: CASSYPRAPNEKLFF. Here the CDR3 DNA reads TGTGCCAGCAGTTATCCCCGGGCGCCTAATGAAAAACTGTTTTTT.

The genes are TRBV7-9 and TRBJ2-7; TRBD2 agrees at 10 bases. Germline trimming cut 7 bases from V and 3 bases from J; bases unmatched to any gene: 12. The germline V gene encodes CDR1 SEHNR and CDR2 FQNEAQ (reference sequence). The CDR3 is made up of 16 amino acids. CDR3 sequence: CASTNYKLAGDYEQYF. The DNA for the CDR3 is TGTGCCAGCACCAACTACAAGCTAGCGGGGGACTACGAGCAGTACTTC.

V gene TRBV5-1 combines with J gene TRBJ2-1; 12 nucleotides agree with TRBD2. Germline-derived CDR1 and CDR2 are SGHRS and YFSETQ. There are 16 residues in the CDR3. Germline trimming cut 5 bases from V and 0 bases from J; bases unmatched to any gene: 3. CDR3 sequence: CASRLAGGVSYNEQFF. Here the CDR3 DNA reads TGCGCCAGCAGACTAGCGGGGGGCGTCTCCTACAATGAGCAGTTCTTC.

The CDR3 region is CAWNLGGQADTQYF. The CDR3 DNA reads as TGTGCCTGGAACCTGGGGGGGCAGGCAGATACGCAGTATTTT. This chain connects TRBV30 to TRBJ2-3; weak D call: TRBD2 (7 bases). V lost 4 bases, J lost 4 bases, and 15 bases lay in between. Germline CDR1 and CDR2: GTSNPN and SVGIG (reference sequence). The CDR3 consists of 14 residues.

This chain joins TRBV12-3 or TRBV12-4 and TRBJ1-1, with 8 nucleotides matching TRBD1. CDR3 length: 10 residues. V trimming: 10 bases; J trimming: 12 bases; junction bases outside the gene matches: 7. The CDR3 spells CATKQGGTFF. CDR3 DNA: TGTGCCACAAAACAGGGGGGAACTTTCTTT.

This clone has just one count. J is TRBJ1-6 and V is TRBV27; D perhaps matches TRBD1 (5 bases). Trimming left V 0 bases short and J 9 bases short, with 12 bases between. CDR1 and CDR2 (germline): MNHEY, SMNVEV (reference sequence). This CDR3 has 15 residues. The CDR3 is CASSLSPREGSPLHF. The CDR3 region has the DNA TGTGCCAGCAGTTTATCCCCCAGGGAGGGTTCACCCCTCCACTTT.